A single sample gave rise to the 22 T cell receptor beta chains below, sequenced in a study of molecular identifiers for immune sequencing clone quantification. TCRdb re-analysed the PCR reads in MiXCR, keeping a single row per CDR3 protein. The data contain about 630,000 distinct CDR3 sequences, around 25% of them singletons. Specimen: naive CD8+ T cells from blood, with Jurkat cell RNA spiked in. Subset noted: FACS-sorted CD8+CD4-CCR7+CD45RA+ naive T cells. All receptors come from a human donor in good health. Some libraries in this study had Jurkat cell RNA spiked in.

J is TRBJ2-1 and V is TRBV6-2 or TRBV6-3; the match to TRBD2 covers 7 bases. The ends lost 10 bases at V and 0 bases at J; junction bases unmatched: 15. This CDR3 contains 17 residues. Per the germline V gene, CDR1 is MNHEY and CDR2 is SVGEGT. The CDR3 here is CATSVNPSGLSYNEQFF. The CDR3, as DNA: TGTGCCACCTCAGTTAACCCTAGCGGCCTCTCCTACAATGAGCAGTTCTTC.

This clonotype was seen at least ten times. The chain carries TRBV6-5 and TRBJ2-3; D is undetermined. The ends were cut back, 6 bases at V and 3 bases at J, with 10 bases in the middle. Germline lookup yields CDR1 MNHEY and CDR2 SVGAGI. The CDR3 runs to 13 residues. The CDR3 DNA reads TGTGCCAGCAGCCCAACCGATACAGATACGCAGTATTTT. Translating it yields CASSPTDTDTQYF.

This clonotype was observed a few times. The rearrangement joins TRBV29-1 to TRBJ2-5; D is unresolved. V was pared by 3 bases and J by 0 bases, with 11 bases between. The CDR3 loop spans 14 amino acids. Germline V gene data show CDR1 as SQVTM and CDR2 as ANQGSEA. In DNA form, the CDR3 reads TGCAGCGTTGAGGGCACCCGGTACCAAGAGACCCAGTACTTC. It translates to CSVEGTRYQETQYF.

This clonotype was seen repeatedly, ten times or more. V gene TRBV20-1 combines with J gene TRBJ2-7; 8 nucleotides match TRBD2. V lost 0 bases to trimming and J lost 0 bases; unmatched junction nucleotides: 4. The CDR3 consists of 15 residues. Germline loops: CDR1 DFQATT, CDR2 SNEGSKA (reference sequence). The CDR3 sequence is CSARDLAGLSYEQYF. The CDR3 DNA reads TGCAGTGCTAGAGACCTAGCGGGTCTCTCCTACGAGCAGTACTTC.

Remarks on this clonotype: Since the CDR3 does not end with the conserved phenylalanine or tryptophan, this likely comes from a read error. DNA for the CDR3: TGCGCCAGCAGCCGGTGGGAGAACAACCAAGAGACCCAGTACTCC. It codes for CASSRWENNQETQYS. This sequence joins TRBV5-1 and TRBJ2-5, with D tentatively TRBD2 (5 bases). Germline CDR1 reads SGHRS; CDR2 reads YFSETQ. The ends were cut back, 4 bases at V and 0 bases at J, with 13 bases in the middle. There are 15 residues in the CDR3.

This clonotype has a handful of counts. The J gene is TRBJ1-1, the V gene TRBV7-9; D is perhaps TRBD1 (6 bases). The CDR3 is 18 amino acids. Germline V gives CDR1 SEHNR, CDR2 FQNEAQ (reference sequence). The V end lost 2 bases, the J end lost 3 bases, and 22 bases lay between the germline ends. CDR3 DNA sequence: TGTGCCAGCAGCTTATCTTTATTGGGGGCAGAATCTGACACTGAAGCTTTCTTT. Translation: CASSLSLLGAESDTEAFF.

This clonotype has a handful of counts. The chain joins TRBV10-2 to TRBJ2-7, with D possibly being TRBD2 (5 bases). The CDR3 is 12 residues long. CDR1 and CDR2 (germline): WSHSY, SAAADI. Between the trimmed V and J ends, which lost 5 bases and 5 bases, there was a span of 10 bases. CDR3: CASSWAGDEQYF. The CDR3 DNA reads TGCGCCAGCAGTTGGGCCGGGGACGAGCAGTACTTC.

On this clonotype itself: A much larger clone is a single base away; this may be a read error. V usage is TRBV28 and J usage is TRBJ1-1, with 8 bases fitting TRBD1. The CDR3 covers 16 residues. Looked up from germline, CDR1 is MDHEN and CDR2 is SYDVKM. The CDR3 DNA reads TGTGCCAGCAGTCAAACAATAACAGGGGGGAGGACTGGAGCTTTCTTT. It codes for CASSQTITGGRTGAFF.

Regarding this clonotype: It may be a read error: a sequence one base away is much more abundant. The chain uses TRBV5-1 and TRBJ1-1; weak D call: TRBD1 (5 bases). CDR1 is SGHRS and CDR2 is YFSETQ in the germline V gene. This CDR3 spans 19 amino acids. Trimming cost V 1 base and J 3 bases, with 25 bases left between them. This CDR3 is CASSLFGQGGVTEDTEAFF. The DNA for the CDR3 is TGCGCCAGCAGCTTGTTCGGGCAGGGAGGGGTAACGGAGGACACTGAAGCTTTCTTT.

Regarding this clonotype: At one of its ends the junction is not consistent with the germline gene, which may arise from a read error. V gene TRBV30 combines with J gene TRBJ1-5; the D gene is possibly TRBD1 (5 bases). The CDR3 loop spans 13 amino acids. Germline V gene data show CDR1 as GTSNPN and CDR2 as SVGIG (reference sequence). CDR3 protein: CAWSVGHNQPPHF. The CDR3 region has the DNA TGTGCCTGGAGTGTAGGACACAACCAGCCCCCGCACTTT.

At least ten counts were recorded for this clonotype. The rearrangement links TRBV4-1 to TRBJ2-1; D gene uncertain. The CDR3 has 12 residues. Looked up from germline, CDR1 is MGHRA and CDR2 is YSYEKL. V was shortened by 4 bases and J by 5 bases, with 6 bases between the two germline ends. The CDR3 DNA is TGCGCCAGCAGCCTCCCTCACAATGAGCAGTTCTTC. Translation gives CASSLPHNEQFF.

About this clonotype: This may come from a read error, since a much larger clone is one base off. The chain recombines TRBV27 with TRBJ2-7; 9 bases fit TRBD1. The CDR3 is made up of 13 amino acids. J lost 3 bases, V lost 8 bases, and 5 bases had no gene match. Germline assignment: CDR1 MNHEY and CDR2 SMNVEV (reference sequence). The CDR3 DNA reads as TGTGCCAGCGGCATGACAGGGGGCTACGAGCAGTACTTC. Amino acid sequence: CASGMTGGYEQYF.

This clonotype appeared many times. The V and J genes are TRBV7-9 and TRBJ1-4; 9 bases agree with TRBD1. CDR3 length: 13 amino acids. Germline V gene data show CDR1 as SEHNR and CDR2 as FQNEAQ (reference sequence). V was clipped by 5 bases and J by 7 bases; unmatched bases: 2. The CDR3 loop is CASSRTGAEKLFF. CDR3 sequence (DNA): TGTGCCAGCAGCCGGACAGGGGCTGAAAAACTGTTTTTT.

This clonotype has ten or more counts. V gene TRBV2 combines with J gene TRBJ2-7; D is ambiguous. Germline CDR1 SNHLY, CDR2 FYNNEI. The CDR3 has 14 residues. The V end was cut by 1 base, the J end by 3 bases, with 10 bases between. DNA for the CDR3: TGTGCCAGCAGTGAAGGGTACGGAAGCTACGAGCAGTACTTC. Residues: CASSEGYGSYEQYF.

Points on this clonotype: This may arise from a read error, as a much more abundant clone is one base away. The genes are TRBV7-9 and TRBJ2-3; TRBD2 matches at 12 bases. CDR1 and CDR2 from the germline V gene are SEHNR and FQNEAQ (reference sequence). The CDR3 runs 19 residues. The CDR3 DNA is TGTGCCAGCGGCTTTCCCAGTCTTATCCTAGCGGGGGGGCTAGATACGCAGTATTTT. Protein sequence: CASGFPSLILAGGLDTQYF.

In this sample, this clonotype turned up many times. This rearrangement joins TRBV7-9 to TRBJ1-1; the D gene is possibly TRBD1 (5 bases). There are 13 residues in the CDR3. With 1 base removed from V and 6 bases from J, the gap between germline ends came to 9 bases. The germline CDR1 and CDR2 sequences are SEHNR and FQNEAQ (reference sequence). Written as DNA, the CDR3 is TGTGCCAGCAGCTTAGAGAGGGGTCCTGAAGCTTTCTTT. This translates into CASSLERGPEAFF.

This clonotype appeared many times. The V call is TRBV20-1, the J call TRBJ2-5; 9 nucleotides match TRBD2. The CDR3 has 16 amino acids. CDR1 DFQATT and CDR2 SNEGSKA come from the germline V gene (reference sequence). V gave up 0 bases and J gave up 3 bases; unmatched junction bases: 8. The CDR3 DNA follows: TGCAGTGCTAGAGATAGGGAGACTAGCGGAGAAGAGACCCAGTACTTC. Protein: CSARDRETSGEETQYF.

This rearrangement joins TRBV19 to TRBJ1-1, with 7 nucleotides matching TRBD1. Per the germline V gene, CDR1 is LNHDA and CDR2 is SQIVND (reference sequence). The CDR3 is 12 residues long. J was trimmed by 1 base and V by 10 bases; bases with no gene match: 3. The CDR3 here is CAIRQGNTEAFF. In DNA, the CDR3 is TGTGCCATCCGACAGGGGAACACTGAAGCTTTCTTT.

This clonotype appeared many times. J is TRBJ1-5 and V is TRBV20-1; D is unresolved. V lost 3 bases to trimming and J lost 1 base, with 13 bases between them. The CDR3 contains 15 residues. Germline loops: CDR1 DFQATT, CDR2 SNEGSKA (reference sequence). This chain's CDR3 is CSASDPTASNQPQHF. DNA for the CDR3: TGCAGTGCTAGCGACCCCACGGCAAGCAATCAGCCCCAGCATTTT.

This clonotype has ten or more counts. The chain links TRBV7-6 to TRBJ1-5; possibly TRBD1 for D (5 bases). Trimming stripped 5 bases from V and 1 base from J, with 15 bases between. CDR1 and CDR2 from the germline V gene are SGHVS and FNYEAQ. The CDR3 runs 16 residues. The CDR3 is CASSMGPPGSNQPQHF. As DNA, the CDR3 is TGTGCCAGCAGCATGGGACCCCCAGGGAGCAATCAGCCCCAGCATTTT.

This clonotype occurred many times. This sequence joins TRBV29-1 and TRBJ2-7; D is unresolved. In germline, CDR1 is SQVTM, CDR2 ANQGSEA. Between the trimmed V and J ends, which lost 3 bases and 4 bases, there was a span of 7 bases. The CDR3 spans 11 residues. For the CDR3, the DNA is TGCAGCGTTGATGTGGGGTACGAGCAGTACTTC. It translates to CSVDVGYEQYF.

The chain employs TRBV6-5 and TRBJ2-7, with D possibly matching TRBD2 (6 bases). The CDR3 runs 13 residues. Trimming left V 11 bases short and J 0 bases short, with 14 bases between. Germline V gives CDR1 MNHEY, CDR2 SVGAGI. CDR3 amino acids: CAVRDSYSYEQYF. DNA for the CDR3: TGTGCCGTCAGGGACTCCTACTCCTACGAGCAGTACTTC.